The 21 T cell receptor beta chains below were found in one sample sequenced in a study of response to subunit inactivated influenza vaccine. MiXCR, run by TCRdb on the RT-PCR reads, gives a single entry per CDR3 protein. The table shows about 190,000 distinct CDR3 sequences, with under 15% occurring only once. Specimen: CD8+ T cells sorted from PBMCs, collected 5 to 6 days after vaccination. Receptor source: a man aged 50-59 years who received an inactivated influenza vaccine.

This clonotype was seen more than once but under ten times. The CDR3 DNA reads as TGTGCCAGCACCTTGACCGGGGTAGAAGCTTTCTTT. As protein: CASTLTGVEAFF. The chain joins TRBV7-9 to TRBJ1-1; D is unresolved. This CDR3 has 12 residues. Trimming took 7 bases from V and 8 from J, leaving 14 bases between them. Germline CDR1 and CDR2: SEHNR and FQNEAQ (reference sequence).

In this sample, this clonotype turned up a few times. Here the CDR3 reads CAISEGRDFEYQETQYF. For the CDR3, the DNA is TGTGCCATCAGTGAGGGCCGGGACTTTGAGTACCAAGAGACCCAGTACTTC. The rearrangement uses TRBV10-3 and TRBJ2-5, with D perhaps matching TRBD2 (6 bases). Germline V gene lookup returns CDR1 ENHRY and CDR2 SYGVKD. Trimming removed 2 bases at V and 0 bases at J, with 16 bases between. The CDR3 contains 17 residues.

This rearrangement joins TRBV4-2 to TRBJ2-7, with unresolved D. The germline V gene has CDR1 LGHNA and CDR2 YNFKEQ. V lost 4 bases to trimming and J lost 0 bases, with 16 bases between them. The CDR3 has 16 amino acids. The CDR3 here is CASSLMEPTSSYEQYF. Written as DNA, the CDR3 is TGTGCCAGCAGCCTCATGGAACCCACCAGCTCCTACGAGCAGTACTTC.

A few counts support this clonotype. J is TRBJ2-5 and V is TRBV30; the D is unclear. Trimming shortened V by 5 bases and J by 2 bases, and 6 bases separated the two germline ends. Germline CDR1 and CDR2: GTSNPN and SVGIG (reference sequence). The CDR3 consists of 11 residues. This CDR3 reads CAWSLQETQYF. As DNA, the CDR3 is TGTGCCTGGTCGTTACAAGAGACCCAGTACTTC.

This clonotype appeared many times. The chain combines TRBV27 with TRBJ2-7; 8 nucleotides match TRBD2. The CDR3 length is 14 residues. After removal of 2 bases from V and 4 bases from J, the junction contained 4 bases not matched to a gene. Germline V gene lookup returns CDR1 MNHEY and CDR2 SMNVEV (reference sequence). DNA of the CDR3: TGTGCCAGCAGTTTAGTAGGCGGGAGGTACGAGCAGTACTTC. Amino acid sequence: CASSLVGGRYEQYF.

This clonotype has more than one count but fewer than ten. V gene TRBV6-2 or TRBV6-3 combines with J gene TRBJ2-1; 14 bases line up with TRBD2. Germline V gene sequence: CDR1 MNHEY, CDR2 SVGEGT. The CDR3 is made up of 15 amino acids. The ends lost 2 bases at V and 7 bases at J; junction bases unmatched: 1. This CDR3 reads CASSYGTSGSNEQFF. As DNA, the CDR3 is TGTGCCAGCAGTTACGGGACTAGCGGGAGTAATGAGCAGTTCTTC.

There are a few counts of this clonotype. This chain links TRBV20-1 with TRBJ2-4; D is unresolved. The CDR3 contains 14 residues. V was cut by 4 bases and J by 0 bases, with 10 bases left in between. Per the germline V gene, CDR1 is DFQATT and CDR2 is SNEGSKA (reference sequence). The CDR3 reads CSAKSTLAKNIQYF. In DNA, the CDR3 is TGCAGTGCTAAGAGCACTCTAGCCAAAAACATTCAGTACTTC.

This CDR3 reads CASSFERNEQFF. CDR3 coding DNA: TGTGCCAGCTCATTCGAGAGGAATGAGCAGTTCTTC. The chain uses TRBV18 and TRBJ2-1; D is unresolved. Trimming stripped 5 bases from V and 7 bases from J, with 9 bases between. In germline, CDR1 is KGHSH, CDR2 LQKENI. This CDR3 region has 12 residues.

This clonotype was seen more than once but under ten times. This chain connects TRBV7-9 to TRBJ2-1, with D perhaps TRBD1 (7 bases). V shed 5 bases and J shed 7 bases, with 21 bases lying between them. This CDR3 is 16 amino acids long. CDR1 and CDR2 from the germline V gene are SEHNR and FQNEAQ (reference sequence). CDR3 coding DNA: TGTGCCAGCAGCCTACTAGTAGCAGGGGGGCGAAATGAGCAGTTCTTC. Its translation: CASSLLVAGGRNEQFF.

This clonotype was seen only a few times. This chain links TRBV7-9 with TRBJ1-2; no clear D. Germline V gene sequence: CDR1 SEHNR, CDR2 FQNEAQ (reference sequence). The V gene lost 1 base and the J gene lost 3 bases, with 6 bases spanning the gap. The CDR3 extends over 13 amino acids. Here the CDR3 reads CASSLVADYGYTF. The CDR3 bases are TGTGCCAGCAGCTTAGTGGCAGACTATGGCTACACCTTC.

This clonotype was counted only a few times. This chain links TRBV7-9 with TRBJ2-1; either TRBD1 or TRBD2 may fit D (5 bases each). The CDR3 consists of 14 residues. The germline CDR1 and CDR2 sequences are SEHNR and FQNEAQ (reference sequence). The V end lost 6 bases, the J end lost 8 bases, and 17 bases lay between the germline ends. This CDR3 is CASSSGTEGHEQFF. As DNA, the CDR3 is TGTGCCAGCAGTTCCGGGACCGAGGGCCATGAGCAGTTCTTC. The full variable domain, with the rest looked up from reference TRBV7-9 and TRBJ2-1, is DTGVSQNPRHKITKRGQNVTFRCDPISEHNRLYWYRQTLGQGPEFLTYFQNEAQLEKSRLLSDRFSAERPKGSFSTLEIQRTEQGDSAMYLCASSSGTEGHEQFFGPGTRLTVL.

This clonotype has more than one count but fewer than ten. V gene TRBV12-3 or TRBV12-4 combines with J gene TRBJ1-2; D possibly corresponds to TRBD1 (6 bases). CDR3 length: 16 residues. Trimming took off 5 bases at V and 8 bases at J, with 24 bases between the two ends. The CDR3 loop reads CASSGLRGGALGGYTF. In DNA, the CDR3 is TGTGCCAGCAGTGGTCTCCGGGGGGGCGCATTAGGAGGCTACACCTTC.

Here the CDR3 reads CAARTGYNEQFF. For the CDR3, the DNA is TGTGCCGCGAGGACAGGGTACAATGAGCAGTTCTTC. V and J are TRBV27 and TRBJ2-1; the match to TRBD1 covers 8 bases. This CDR3 spans 12 amino acids. J gave up 4 bases and V 11 bases, and 4 bases lay outside the gene matches. CDR1 is MNHEY and CDR2 is SMNVEV in the germline V gene (reference sequence).

The CDR3 loop reads CSAAGTSPEETQYF. CDR3 DNA sequence: TGCAGTGCTGCCGGGACTAGCCCGGAAGAGACCCAGTACTTC. The rearrangement uses TRBV20-1 and TRBJ2-5; 9 bases align to TRBD2. With V trimmed by 5 bases and J by 3 bases, 7 bases remained unmatched. This CDR3 has 14 residues. Germline V CDR1 and CDR2: DFQATT, SNEGSKA (reference sequence).

This clonotype was seen a few times. The V call is TRBV3-1, the J call TRBJ2-2, with 7 bases matching TRBD2. Per germline, CDR1 LGHDT and CDR2 YNNKEL (reference sequence). The CDR3 sequence is 15 residues long. With V trimmed by 4 bases and J by 6 bases, 8 bases remained unmatched. DNA for the CDR3: TGTGCCAGCAGCCTGCTGGCGGGGGTCCCCGGGGAGCTGTTTTTT. Its translation: CASSLLAGVPGELFF.

This clonotype was observed a few times. This chain links TRBV24-1 with TRBJ2-1; 7 bases map to TRBD1. The CDR3 has 13 residues. Trimming cost V 3 bases and J 9 bases; bases outside gene matches: 4. The germline gives CDR1 KGHDR, CDR2 SFDVKD. The CDR3 region has the DNA TGTGCCACCAGTGATGACAGGGTTAGTGAGCAGTTCTTC. It is translated as CATSDDRVSEQFF.

This clonotype has only a few counts. The chain links TRBV7-6 to TRBJ2-4, with TRBD1 matching 12 bases. This CDR3 has 14 amino acids. V was clipped by 5 bases and J by 10 bases; unmatched bases: 6. In germline, CDR1 is SGHVS, CDR2 FNYEAQ. This CDR3 is CASSPGQGAFIQYF. CDR3 sequence (DNA): TGTGCCAGCAGCCCGGGACAGGGGGCCTTTATTCAGTACTTC.

This clonotype occurred a few times. The chain recombines TRBV7-9 with TRBJ1-6; D unresolved. The V gene lost 2 bases and the J gene lost 11 bases, with 7 bases spanning the gap. The CDR3 is 12 residues long. Looked up from germline, CDR1 is SEHNR and CDR2 is FQNEAQ (reference sequence). The CDR3 DNA reads as TGTGCCAGCAGCTTACGAGGGCCACCCCTCCACTTT. Amino acids: CASSLRGPPLHF.

This clonotype was seen a few times. The V gene is TRBV15, the J gene TRBJ2-1; D is uncertain. V was clipped by 0 bases and J by 6 bases, with 6 bases between them. Germline V gene sequence: CDR1 LNHNV, CDR2 YYDKDF (reference sequence). The CDR3 covers 13 residues. In nucleotides, the CDR3 is TGTGCCACCAGCAGAGAAGTCGCCAATGAGCAGTTCTTC. It is translated as CATSREVANEQFF.

This clonotype was observed a few times. The V and J genes are TRBV15 and TRBJ1-6; tentatively, D is TRBD1 (5 bases). CDR1 is LNHNV and CDR2 is YYDKDF in the germline V gene (reference sequence). Trimming stripped 5 bases from V and 7 bases from J, with 12 bases between. The CDR3 sequence is 14 residues long. CDR3 sequence (DNA): TGTGCCACCAGCTCCCAGACAGAAAATTCACCCCTCCACTTT. Encoded protein: CATSSQTENSPLHF.

This clonotype has more than one count but fewer than ten. This chain uses TRBV20-1 with TRBJ2-7, with 12 nucleotides matching TRBD2. V gave up 5 bases and J gave up 2 bases; unmatched junction bases: 10. Germline CDR1 reads DFQATT; CDR2 reads SNEGSKA (reference sequence). The CDR3 contains 16 residues. The CDR3 DNA is TGCAGTGCTCGACCTAGCGGGAGGGCCCCGACCTACGAGCAGTACTTC. Protein product: CSARPSGRAPTYEQYF.